This T cell receptor (beta chain) was identified during a study of CD8 T cells in ankylosing spondylitis. TCRdb called the 5' RACE reads again in MiXCR, with one record for every CDR3 protein. The table includes under 300,000 distinct CDR3 sequences, roughly a tenth detected once. The receptor was derived from a male donor with ankylosing spondylitis or in good health (not recorded which). The sequenced sample consisted of blood, either unsorted or a sorted T cell fraction (not recorded which).

The CDR3 reads CAWSVRWGHSYEQYF. CDR3 sequence (DNA): TGTGCCTGGAGTGTACGGTGGGGGCATTCCTACGAGCAGTACTTC. This chain links TRBV30 with TRBJ2-7; maybe TRBD1 (6 bases). Per germline, CDR1 GTSNPN and CDR2 SVGIG (reference sequence). V dropped 0 bases and J dropped 1 base, with 13 bases sitting between them. The CDR3 loop spans 15 amino acids.